Following are 32 T cell receptor beta chains from one sample sequenced in a study of cytomegalovirus exposure and HLA in healthy donors. The PCR employed 60 Vbeta primers together with 13 Jbeta primers. Assay: immunoSEQ multiplex PCR; the TCRdb copy retains only in-frame clones and omits some. Found here are over 150,000 clones, approximately 80% of them singletons; the top ten hold 2% to 3%. The sequenced material came from PBMCs. These receptors all stem from a woman in her forties in good health and CMV-seropositive.

A single count supports this clone. The chain has TRBV7-9 and TRBJ1-5; no clear D. The ends were cut back, 0 bases at V and 2 bases at J, with 5 bases in the middle. The CDR3 sequence is 14 residues long. Germline V lookup: CDR1 SEHNR, CDR2 FQNEAQ (reference sequence). CDR3 loop: CASSLAPGNQPQHF. CDR3 bases: TGTGCCAGCAGCTTAGCGCCGGGCAATCAGCCCCAGCATTTT.

V usage is TRBV9 and J usage is TRBJ1-1; the match to TRBD1 covers 8 bases. Germline values: CDR1 SGDLS, CDR2 YYNGEE. Germline trimming cut 4 bases from V and 6 bases from J; bases unmatched to any gene: 11. CDR3 length equals 15 residues. The CDR3 DNA reads as TGTGCCAGCAGCTCCGAAGGACAGGGAACGTCTGAAGCTTTCTTT. This sequence encodes CASSSEGQGTSEAFF.

This chain joins TRBV10-2 and TRBJ2-1; D perhaps matches TRBD1 (5 bases). This CDR3 contains 13 residues. V was pared by 4 bases and J by 7 bases, with 11 bases between. Germline V lookup: CDR1 WSHSY, CDR2 SAAADI. The CDR3 bases are TGCGCCAGCAGTGGGGCAGGGTGGAATGAGCAGTTCTTC. Translated, it gives CASSGAGWNEQFF.

The rearrangement uses TRBV19 and TRBJ1-5; D may be TRBD1 (6 bases). Trimming shortened V by 5 bases and J by 7 bases, and 18 bases separated the two germline ends. CDR3 length equals 15 residues. Germline loops: CDR1 LNHDA, CDR2 SQIVND (reference sequence). The CDR3 sequence: CASSPEGGGRQPQHF. As DNA, the CDR3 is TGTGCCAGTAGTCCCGAGGGGGGGGGCCGGCAGCCCCAGCATTTT.

The chain couples TRBV4-3 to TRBJ2-5, with a tentative D call TRBD1 (6 bases). This CDR3 contains 15 residues. V gave up 3 bases and J gave up 5 bases, with 16 bases separating them. Germline V gene sequence: CDR1 LGHNA, CDR2 YSLEER. CDR3 in DNA: TGCGCCAGCAGCCATACAGGGATGGGAGAGGAGACCCAGTACTTC. This gives the protein CASSHTGMGEETQYF.

J is TRBJ2-3 and V is TRBV5-1; weak D call: TRBD2 (6 bases). V dropped 3 bases and J dropped 0 bases, with 11 bases sitting between them. This CDR3 contains 15 residues. Germline CDR1 and CDR2: SGHRS and YFSETQ. This CDR3 is CASSSGTASTDTQYF. In DNA form, the CDR3 reads TGCGCCAGCAGCTCCGGGACTGCTAGCACAGATACGCAGTATTTT.

The rearrangement joins TRBV6-6 to TRBJ2-7; D is possibly TRBD1 (6 bases). The CDR3 contains 12 residues. Trimming removed 6 bases at V and 7 bases at J, with 13 bases between. Germline V lookup: CDR1 MNHNY, CDR2 SVGAGI (reference sequence). In DNA form, the CDR3 reads TGTGCCAGCAGCCCAGGGGTCCGGGAGCAGTACTTC. Translation gives CASSPGVREQYF.

J is TRBJ1-2 and V is TRBV30; tentatively, D is TRBD1 (5 bases). Trimming pared 3 bases from V and 4 bases from J, leaving 9 bases between. CDR1 and CDR2 (germline): GTSNPN, SVGIG (reference sequence). The CDR3 extends over 12 amino acids. This CDR3 reads CAWRKDTYGYTF. CDR3 bases: TGTGCCTGGAGAAAGGACACCTATGGCTACACCTTC.

This chain links TRBV10-3 with TRBJ2-1, with TRBD2 matching over 7 bases. This CDR3 region has 13 residues. Losses at the gene ends were 6 bases for V and 1 base for J; bases not matched to a gene: 0. Germline CDR1 ENHRY, CDR2 SYGVKD. The CDR3 sequence is CAIRRESYNEQFF. In DNA, the CDR3 is TGTGCCATCAGGCGGGAGTCCTACAATGAGCAGTTCTTC.

The V call is TRBV6-1, the J call TRBJ1-3; perhaps TRBD1 as D (6 bases). Germline-derived CDR1 and CDR2 are MNHNS and SASEGT. The CDR3 runs 13 residues. Trimming pared 6 bases from V and 1 base from J, leaving 7 bases between. CDR3 sequence: CASRQGSGNTIYF. CDR3 coding DNA: TGTGCCAGCAGACAGGGTTCTGGAAACACCATATATTTT.

This sequence joins TRBV10-2 and TRBJ2-5; TRBD2 matches 9 bases. The CDR3 contains 14 residues. V was clipped by 7 bases and J by 1 base; unmatched bases: 4. CDR1 and CDR2 from the germline V gene are WSHSY and SAAADI. CDR3 protein: CASIPSGAQETQYF. CDR3 nucleotide sequence: TGCGCCAGCATTCCTAGCGGGGCCCAAGAGACCCAGTACTTC.

The chain recombines TRBV4-1 with TRBJ1-4, with a tentative D call TRBD1 (5 bases). CDR3 size: 16 residues. Trimming removed 4 bases at V and 4 bases at J, with 16 bases between. From germline, CDR1 is MGHRA and CDR2 YSYEKL. This chain's CDR3 is CASSLGSGASNEKLFF. CDR3 in DNA: TGCGCCAGCAGCCTCGGAAGTGGGGCCAGTAATGAAAAACTGTTTTTT.

This chain uses TRBV11-2 with TRBJ2-3, with 14 bases identical to TRBD2. The length of the CDR3 is 18 residues. V was clipped by 4 bases and J by 5 bases; unmatched bases: 11. Germline-derived CDR1 and CDR2 are SGHAT and FQNNGV. The CDR3 region is CASSSRIRGLAGGDTQYF. DNA of the CDR3: TGTGCCAGCAGCTCGCGCATACGTGGACTAGCGGGAGGAGATACGCAGTATTTT.

This clone occurred once. The V call is TRBV7-8, the J call TRBJ2-7, with 10 bases matching TRBD1. Germline CDR1 SGHVS, CDR2 FQNEAQ. CDR3 length: 15 amino acids. The junction had 4 bases not matched to a gene; V was cut back by 1 base and J by 4 bases. The CDR3 DNA reads TGTGCCAGCAGCTTAGGCGGGACAGGGGAATACGAGCAGTACTTC. This encodes CASSLGGTGEYEQYF.

The V gene is TRBV18, the J gene TRBJ1-5; 7 nucleotides line up with TRBD1. Germline CDR1 KGHSH, CDR2 LQKENI. V lost 1 base, J lost 5 bases, and 2 bases stayed unmatched. The CDR3 covers 14 residues. The CDR3 DNA is TGTGCCAGCTCACCACAAACAGGGGATCAGCCCCAGCATTTT. Protein: CASSPQTGDQPQHF.

This clone has just a few counts. The V gene is TRBV10-1, the J gene TRBJ2-7; 14 bases align to TRBD2. Losses at the gene ends were 5 bases for V and 5 bases for J; bases not matched to a gene: 5. This CDR3 spans 15 amino acids. Germline V gives CDR1 WNHNN, CDR2 SYGVQD (reference sequence). DNA for the CDR3: TGCGCCAGCAGTTCGGGACTAGCGGGAGTTGACGAGCAGTACTTC. It codes for CASSSGLAGVDEQYF.

The chain joins TRBV11-2 to TRBJ2-7, with 7 bases matching TRBD2. J was trimmed by 0 bases and V by 0 bases; bases with no gene match: 5. The CDR3 has 16 amino acids. CDR1 and CDR2 (germline): SGHAT, FQNNGV. The CDR3: CASSLDLAGDSYEQYF. The CDR3 DNA reads as TGTGCCAGCAGCTTAGATCTCGCGGGGGACTCCTACGAGCAGTACTTC.

This chain connects TRBV5-6 to TRBJ2-7; D is unclear. Trimming removed 0 bases at V and 4 bases at J, with 5 bases between. The CDR3 loop spans 12 amino acids. Germline V gene data show CDR1 as SGHDT and CDR2 as YYEEEE. The CDR3 sequence: CASSLDNYEQYF. For the CDR3, the DNA is TGTGCCAGCAGCTTGGACAATTACGAGCAGTACTTC.

As for this clone: The sample has other DNA sequences that encode this CDR3 too. V usage is TRBV6-1 and J usage is TRBJ1-5; D possibly corresponds to TRBD1 (6 bases). The CDR3 spans 14 residues. V was clipped by 6 bases and J by 7 bases, with 16 bases between them. Germline V lookup: CDR1 MNHNS, CDR2 SASEGT. As DNA, the CDR3 is TGTGCCAGCAGCGATCCCAGGGGTTTGCAGCCCCAGCATTTT. As protein: CASSDPRGLQPQHF.

This clone was recorded only once. The chain combines TRBV28 with TRBJ2-3; maybe TRBD2 (6 bases). The CDR3 has 16 residues. Germline CDR1 is MDHEN and CDR2 is SYDVKM. The germline V and J ends were trimmed by 3 bases and 6 bases, with 19 bases remaining between them. This chain's CDR3 is CASSLQPGLTSDTQYF. DNA for the CDR3: TGTGCCAGCAGTTTGCAACCGGGACTGACCTCGGATACGCAGTATTTT. Filled out from reference TRBV28 and TRBJ2-3, the complete variable domain reads DVKVTQSSRYLVKRTGEKVFLECVQDMDHENMFWYRQDPGLGLRLIYFSYDVKMKEKGDIPEGYSVSREKKERFSLILESASTNQTSMYLCASSLQPGLTSDTQYFGPGTRLTVL.

V usage is TRBV27 and J usage is TRBJ1-4, with D unclear. This CDR3 is built from 15 residues. In germline, CDR1 is MNHEY, CDR2 SMNVEV (reference sequence). V was pared by 2 bases and J by 1 base, with 8 bases between. This CDR3 is CASSLAVGTNEKLFF. CDR3 DNA: TGTGCCAGCAGTTTAGCGGTCGGAACTAATGAAAAACTGTTTTTT.

The J gene is TRBJ2-7, the V gene TRBV14, with TRBD1 as a possible D gene (6 bases). Germline assignment: CDR1 SGHDN and CDR2 FVKESK. This CDR3 comprises 14 residues. Trimming took 1 base from V and 3 from J, leaving 10 bases between them. The CDR3 here is CASSQVARGYEQYF. The CDR3 nucleotides read TGTGCCAGCAGCCAAGTAGCCAGGGGCTACGAGCAGTACTTC. Variable domain in full (rest from reference TRBV14 and TRBJ2-7): EAGVTQFPSHSVIEKGQTVTLRCDPISGHDNLYWYRRVMGKEIKFLLHFVKESKQDESGMPNNRFLAERTGGTYSTLKVQPAELEDSGVYFCASSQVARGYEQYFGPGTRLTVT.

The rearrangement uses TRBV19 and TRBJ2-5; TRBD1 is a possible D gene (6 bases). V was trimmed by 0 bases and J by 5 bases, leaving 10 bases between them. CDR3 length: 14 amino acids. Germline CDR1 is LNHDA and CDR2 is SQIVND (reference sequence). For the CDR3, the DNA is TGTGCCAGTAGTATAGACAGGGGAGCGGAGACCCAGTACTTC. Its translation is CASSIDRGAETQYF.

The CDR3 coding sequence is TGTGCCTGGAGAAAAGGGAGGGCCTACGAGCAGTACTTC. It specifies CAWRKGRAYEQYF. The chain links TRBV30 to TRBJ2-5; 7 nucleotides align to TRBD2. Gene TRBJ2-7 matches the end of the DNA better, so the J call may be wrong. The CDR3 length is 13 residues. Germline CDR1 reads GTSNPN; CDR2 reads SVGIG (reference sequence).

The chain carries TRBV11-3 and TRBJ1-2; TRBD1 matches 7 bases. The CDR3 length is 14 residues. The germline V gene encodes CDR1 SGHNT and CDR2 YENEEA. V shed 5 bases and J 7 bases; nucleotides not matched to a gene: 10. The CDR3 protein is CASSLRQGSSGYTF. In DNA, the CDR3 is TGTGCCAGCAGCCTTCGACAGGGATCCAGTGGCTACACCTTC.

V usage is TRBV7-2 and J usage is TRBJ2-1; 9 bases are shared with TRBD2. This CDR3 spans 17 amino acids. J was trimmed by 4 bases and V by 0 bases; bases with no gene match: 7. Per the germline V gene, CDR1 is SGHTA and CDR2 is FQGNSA. The CDR3 coding sequence is TGTGCCAGCAGCTTAGCGAGCGGCCTAGCGGGATACAATGAGCAGTTCTTC. Amino acids: CASSLASGLAGYNEQFF.

The V and J genes are TRBV29-1 and TRBJ1-4, with D possibly TRBD1 on 5 matching bases. The CDR3 is made up of 14 amino acids. Germline CDR1 SQVTM, CDR2 ANQGSEA. V lost 6 bases to trimming and J lost 2 bases, with 13 bases between them. For the CDR3, the DNA is TGCAGCGTGACGGGGGAAGGCACTAATGAAAAACTGTTTTTT. Residues: CSVTGEGTNEKLFF.

This chain uses TRBV5-4 with TRBJ2-3; D is unclear. Trimming took 4 bases from V and 4 from J, leaving 16 bases between them. Germline V gene data show CDR1 as SGHNT and CDR2 as YYREEE (reference sequence). The CDR3 extends over 15 amino acids. CDR3 sequence reads: CASSPRPSPPDTQYF. Here the CDR3 DNA reads TGTGCCAGCAGCCCACGCCCAAGCCCCCCAGATACGCAGTATTTT.

The J gene is TRBJ2-7, the V gene TRBV19; D possibly corresponds to TRBD1 (5 bases). This CDR3 has 14 amino acids. Trimming removed 7 bases from V and 3 bases from J, with 16 bases in between. CDR1 is LNHDA, CDR2 SQIVND, per germline (reference sequence). The CDR3 loop is CASTPDSRGYEQYF. DNA for the CDR3: TGTGCCAGTACTCCTGACAGTAGGGGCTACGAGCAGTACTTC.

CDR3 residues: CASSYRWRVGEKLFF. The CDR3 coding sequence is TGTGCCAGCAGTTACCGGTGGCGCGTCGGGGAAAAACTGTTTTTT. This chain uses TRBV6-5 with TRBJ1-4, with D hard to call. The V gene's germline CDR1 is MNHEY and CDR2 SVGAGI. The V end was cut by 2 bases, the J end by 8 bases, with 15 bases between. The CDR3 is 15 residues long.

The chain recombines TRBV4-2 with TRBJ1-6; 9 bases agree with TRBD1. The CDR3 length is 17 residues. Germline values: CDR1 LGHNA, CDR2 YNFKEQ. Trimming took 5 bases from V and 7 from J; bases not matched to a gene: 12. For the CDR3, the DNA is TGTGCCAGCAGCTTCCTCCCAAGGGGGACAGGGAATTCACCCCTCCACTTT. This codes for CASSFLPRGTGNSPLHF.

This chain joins TRBV9 and TRBJ1-1; D is possibly TRBD1 (5 bases). Per germline, CDR1 SGDLS and CDR2 YYNGEE. V lost 0 bases to trimming and J lost 10 bases, with 10 bases between them. The CDR3 runs 12 residues. The CDR3 DNA is TGTGCCAGCAGCGTAGCGGGGGGAAGAGCTTTCTTT. It specifies CASSVAGGRAFF.